Sequencing of this T cell receptor beta chain was carried out in a study of regulatory T cells in long-lasting Graves disease. To make TCR beta libraries, researchers used iRepertoire HTBI primers and Arm-PCR of CDR3 regions. TCRdb itself ran the multiplex PCR reads through MiXCR, one entry per CDR3 protein. The sample contains about 620,000 distinct CDR3 sequences, roughly 15% of which appear only once. At least ten counts were recorded for this clonotype. V was cut by 5 bases and J by 6 bases, with 17 bases left in between. This CDR3 comprises 15 residues. Time point here: newly diagnosed GD, antithyroid drugs for less than 3 months. PBMC-extracted RNA yielded the TCR library. These same records also appear under a second study, on T cells in Graves' hyperthyroidism and ophthalmopathy.

The TCR sequence derives from a woman aged 25 to 39 with Graves disease. The material was peripheral blood mononuclear cells (PBMCs), obtained at new diagnosis, from a patient treated with antithyroid drugs. The chain couples TRBV12-3 or TRBV12-4 to TRBJ2-1; weak D call: TRBD1 (5 bases). The CDR3 nucleotides read TGTGCCAGCAGTCAGAAGGGGATAGGTACCAATGAGCAGTTCTTC. As protein: CASSQKGIGTNEQFF.